Listed here is a single T cell receptor beta chain. As yet, its antigen is unknown. A second about 6 to 12 cycle PCR used barcoded and J-beta primers. Any given sample supplied a minimum of 3 million CDR3-containing paired-end reads. TCRdb itself ran the 5' RACE reads through MiXCR, one entry per CDR3 protein. Of roughly 1,800,000 distinct CDR3 sequences in the sample, around 50% were seen once. Healthy Caucasian individuals from Russia aged about 6 to 95 were enrolled as donors. These data are taken from a study of blood T cells in healthy people across ages. Study as a whole: About one barcoded beta molecule per two T cells came from capture by template switching. Study results and caveats: Per-million-T-cell TCR beta diversity fell roughly linearly with age.

V was cut by 3 bases and J by 5 bases, with 10 bases left in between. The CDR3 is 14 amino acids. The germline CDR1 and CDR2 sequences are ENHRY and SYGVKD. The sample was blood. This TCR derives from a woman between 35 and 50 years old in good health. The chain couples TRBV10-3 to TRBJ1-4; D perhaps matches TRBD1 (5 bases). DNA for the CDR3: TGTGCCATCAGTGAATGGCAGGGAAATGAAAAACTGTTTTTT. Translation gives CAISEWQGNEKLFF.